This is a list of T cell receptor beta chains from one sample in a study of radiation and T cells in renal cell carcinoma. Some clones are missing from TCRdb's copy, which holds only in-frame ones; the method was immunoSEQ multiplex PCR. The table includes roughly 58,000 clones, 60% to 85% detected once. The sequenced sample was blood, obtained from a patient whose treatment included radiotherapy and nephrectomy. These receptors all stem from a man in his sixties with renal cell carcinoma. CDR3s include the opening cysteine and the closing phenylalanine or tryptophan. D genes are given only for firm matches. Not every row has a clone size; where given, it reads once, few, many or a size class.

TRBV6-1,.,TRBJ1-2,TRBD1,TGTGCCAGCAGTGCGATCCGGGACAGCTATGGCTACACCTTC,CASSAIRDSYGYTF
TRBV7-9,few,TRBJ1-5,.,TGTGCCAGCAGCTATGGGACCGGAGATCAGCCCCAGCATTTT,CASSYGTGDQPQHF
TRBV11-2,.,TRBJ2-2,TRBD1,TGTGCCAGCAGCTCCCGGGACAGGGGTAACACCGGGGAGCTGTTTTTT,CASSSRDRGNTGELFF
TRBV2,few,TRBJ2-7,.,TGTGCCAGCAGTCCCCGGGACGGTTACTACGAGCAGTACTTC,CASSPRDGYYEQYF
TRBV7-2,.,TRBJ1-4,.,TGTGCCAGCAGCCTAGGGACAACGGGGACCGCAGTGTTTTTT,CASSLGTTGTAVFF
TRBV23-1,.,TRBJ1-2,TRBD1,TGCGCCAGCAGCCCTCGGACAGGGTGTTTAGGCTACACCTTC,CASSPRTGCLGYTF
TRBV2,.,TRBJ2-2,.,TGTGCCAGCAGTGGGAGTCGCGGGGTGCGGGTGGACGGGGAGCTGTTTTTT,CASSGSRGVRVDGELFF
TRBV7-3,.,TRBJ2-1,TRBD2,TGTGCCAGCAGCATCGCCGGGACTAGCGGATACAATGAGCAGTTCTTC,CASSIAGTSGYNEQFF
TRBV7-9,.,TRBJ1-5,TRBD1,TGTGCCAGCAGCTTATCCGGGACAGGGTTGAGTCAGCCCCAGCATTTT,CASSLSGTGLSQPQHF
TRBV2,.,TRBJ2-5,TRBD2,TGTGCCAGCAGCCCACTAGCGGGAGTTGGGGAGACCCAGTACTTC,CASSPLAGVGETQYF
TRBV11-2,few,TRBJ1-2,.,TGTGCCAGCAGCTTAGGGCCGAACTATGGCTACACCTTC,CASSLGPNYGYTF
TRBV4-2,.,TRBJ1-1,.,TGTGCCAGCAGCCAAGAAGGATTCGGGGGACGGAATCCTCAAGCTTTCTTT,CASSQEGFGGRNPQAFF
TRBV21-1,.,TRBJ1-5,.,TGTGCCACCACTATGGTCAGAAGGCAGCCCCAGCATTTT,CATTMVRRQPQHF
TRBV9,once,TRBJ2-3,.,TGTGCCAGCAGCGTCCCTAGCGCTAGCACAGATACGCAGTATTTT,CASSVPSASTDTQYF
TRBV25-1,.,TRBJ1-2,.,TGTGCCAGCCTGGACAGTATCTATGGCTACACCTTC,CASLDSIYGYTF
TRBV7-2,.,TRBJ2-1,.,TGTGCCAGCAGCTTCGGGGGCTTAGGCAATGAGCAGTTCTTC,CASSFGGLGNEQFF
TRBV11-3,.,TRBJ2-2,.,TGTGCCAGCAGATTCGGGACCCAGAACACCGGGGAGCTGTTTTTT,CASRFGTQNTGELFF
TRBV7-8,.,TRBJ2-3,.,TGTGCCAGCAGCCCCCTTGACACGGGACTTGTAGGGGAAGATACGCAGTATTTT,CASSPLDTGLVGEDTQYF
TRBV7-2,.,TRBJ1-2,.,TGTGCCAGCAGCTTAGATTTCTCAGCCTATGGCTACACCTTC,CASSLDFSAYGYTF
TRBV30,.,TRBJ1-2,TRBD1,TGTGCCTGGAGTCGAGGGGGCGACTATGGCTACACCTTC,CAWSRGGDYGYTF
TRBV7-2,few,TRBJ1-2,.,TGTGCCAGCAGCCCGACTGTAGACTACACCTTC,CASSPTVDYTF
TRBV14,few,TRBJ1-2,.,TGTGCCAGCAGCCCCCCATGGACCGTCCACTTTTATGGCTACACCTTC,CASSPPWTVHFYGYTF
TRBV5-1,.,TRBJ2-3,TRBD1,TGCGCCAGCAGCTTGGCCAACAGGGGACGGCTACTTAGCACAGATACGCAGTATTTT,CASSLANRGRLLSTDTQYF
TRBV21-1,few,TRBJ1-1,.,TGTGCCAGCAGCAAACGGGCAAGGACAGGGATCCCGAACACTGAAGCTTTCTTT,CASSKRARTGIPNTEAFF
TRBV30,.,TRBJ2-7,.,TGTGCCTGGAGTGTAGGGGGTGCCTACGAGCAGTACTTC,CAWSVGGAYEQYF
TRBV7-6,.,TRBJ2-2,.,TGTGCCAGCAGCTTAGCGGGGGACCCAGGCGGGGAGCTGTTTTTT,CASSLAGDPGGELFF
TRBV30,.,TRBJ2-5,TRBD1,TGTGCCTGGAGGGACAGGGGATTTGGGACCCAGTACTTC,CAWRDRGFGTQYF
TRBV5-1,.,TRBJ2-2,TRBD2,TGCGCCAGCACGACTAGCGCCTACACCGGGGAGCTGTTTTTT,CASTTSAYTGELFF
TRBV28,.,TRBJ2-5,.,TGTGCCAGCAGTTCGGTGTACCGGGGCCAAGAGACCCAGTACTTC,CASSSVYRGQETQYF
TRBV7-8,.,TRBJ1-1,.,TGTGCCAGCAGCTTGTTTGCAGCCGAAGCTTTCTTT,CASSLFAAEAFF
TRBV11-3,.,TRBJ1-5,.,TGTGCCAGCAGCTTACAGGGGAGTCAGCCCCAGCATTTT,CASSLQGSQPQHF
TRBV27,.,TRBJ2-3,.,TGTGCCAGCAGCCGGGACGGACGCACAGATACGCAGTATTTT,CASSRDGRTDTQYF
TRBV7-9,.,TRBJ2-2,TRBD1,TGTGCCAGCAGCCGACAGGGGGCGACCGGGGAGCTGTTTTTT,CASSRQGATGELFF
TRBV9,.,TRBJ1-3,.,TGTGCCAGCAGCGTTGGACAGTCCTCTGGAAACACCATATATTTT,CASSVGQSSGNTIYF
TRBV4-2,.,TRBJ2-3,.,TGTGCCAGCAGCCAAGAATCCCTCGGGCGGGGAGATACGCAGTATTTT,CASSQESLGRGDTQYF
TRBV4-3,few,TRBJ1-2,.,TGCGCCAGCAGCCAAGATCGGAGGGCAGACCTAACTCTCAGTGACCCTAACTATGGCTACACCTTC,CASSQDRRADLTLSDPNYGYTF
TRBV7-7,.,TRBJ1-1,.,TGTGCCAGCAGCTTTTCAGAGAACACTGAAGCTTTCTTT,CASSFSENTEAFF
TRBV2,medium-sized,TRBJ1-6,TRBD1,TGTGCCAGCAGTGAAACGGGACAGCCTAATTCACCCCTCCACTTT,CASSETGQPNSPLHF
TRBV2,.,TRBJ2-7,TRBD1,TGTGCCGGCGACAGGGGCTACGAGCAGTACTTC,CAGDRGYEQYF
TRBV7-2,.,TRBJ1-5,.,TGTGCCAGCAGCTTAGAAGGGTTCGGTCAGCCCCAGCATTTT,CASSLEGFGQPQHF
TRBV6-5,once,TRBJ1-1,.,TGTGCCAGCACCCTAACAGTGAACACTGAAGCTTTCTTT,CASTLTVNTEAFF
TRBV6-5,.,TRBJ1-2,TRBD1,TGTGCCAGCAGCCCGACCGACAGGGTGCCCTATGGCTACACCTTC,CASSPTDRVPYGYTF